These T cell receptor beta chains were read from a single sample in a study of T cell responses to AZD1222 COVID-19 vaccine. TCRdb keeps only in-frame clones here, not all; method: immunoSEQ multiplex PCR. The sample consists of fewer than 120,000 clones, around 93% of them appearing once. Sequenced here: peripheral blood, sampled 28 days after the second AZD1222 dose. The receptor set was obtained from an adult who received the AZD1222 COVID-19 vaccine. CDR3s include the opening cysteine and the closing phenylalanine or tryptophan. The D gene is left open where the match is weak. Clone size is stated in some rows and not others, as once, few, many or a class when expanded.

d_call j_call v_call clone_size cdr3_aa cdr3_nt
- TRBJ2-7 TRBV6-6 once CASQRSYEQYF TGTGCCAGCCAGAGGTCCTACGAGCAGTACTTC
- TRBJ1-1 TRBV4-2 once CASSQGSGGVTEAFF TGTGCCAGCAGCCAAGGTTCTGGGGGGGTCACTGAAGCTTTCTTT
- TRBJ2-7 TRBV5-6 - CASSLSKNAGSYEQYF TGTGCCAGCAGCCTGAGTAAGAACGCAGGTTCCTACGAGCAGTACTTC
- TRBJ2-1 TRBV7-9 - CASSPGVGGSYNEQFF TGTGCCAGCAGTCCCGGGGTAGGGGGCTCCTACAATGAGCAGTTCTTC
- TRBJ2-7 TRBV19 - CASSIMDGDLNSYEQYF TGTGCCAGTAGTATAATGGATGGGGACTTGAACTCCTACGAGCAGTACTTC
- TRBJ2-3 TRBV27 - CASSARAHHTQYF TGTGCCAGCAGTGCACGCGCGCATCATACGCAGTATTTT
TRBD1 TRBJ2-3 TRBV9 - CASRPTGGRIDTQYF TGTGCCAGCAGACCCACAGGGGGCCGTATCGATACGCAGTATTTT
TRBD1 TRBJ2-1 TRBV5-4 - CASSRGQGDEQFF TGTGCCAGCAGCAGGGGACAGGGCGATGAGCAGTTCTTC
TRBD1 TRBJ1-1 TRBV18 - CASSPDRGGWTEAFF TGTGCCAGCTCACCGGACAGGGGCGGGTGGACTGAAGCTTTCTTT
TRBD1 TRBJ2-5 TRBV7-9 - CASSSWTGETQYF TGTGCCAGCAGCTCTTGGACAGGCGAGACCCAGTACTTC
- TRBJ2-3 TRBV4-1 - CASSLLGDTQYF TGCGCCAGCAGCCTACTTGGGGATACGCAGTATTTT
- TRBJ2-5 TRBV6-5 - CASSQGFQETQYF TGTGCCAGCAGTCAGGGTTTCCAAGAGACCCAGTACTTC
- TRBJ1-5 TRBV2 - CASTTVDRYQPQHF TGTGCCAGCACGACCGTCGACAGGTATCAGCCCCAGCATTTT
TRBD2 TRBJ2-3 TRBV7-9 - CASSLPGLGGSTQYF TGTGCCAGCAGCCTCCCGGGACTAGGGGGTTCGACGCAGTATTTT
TRBD1 TRBJ1-1 TRBV3-1/TRBV3-2 - CASSHGDSLNTEAFF TGTGCCAGCAGCCATGGGGACAGCCTGAACACTGAAGCTTTCTTT
TRBD1 TRBJ1-2 TRBV9 - CASSVTGQGYGYTF TGTGCCAGCAGCGTAACCGGACAGGGCTATGGCTACACCTTC
TRBD1 TRBJ1-4 TRBV11-3 - CASSLHSHGTGDATNEKLFF TGTGCCAGCAGCCTACATAGCCACGGGACAGGGGATGCAACTAATGAAAAACTGTTTTTT
- TRBJ1-6 TRBV6-5 - CASSYATGYNSPLHF TGTGCCAGCAGTTACGCTACAGGATATAATTCACCCCTCCACTTT
- TRBJ2-5 TRBV21-1 - CASSGRRRETQYF TGTGCCAGCAGCGGAAGGAGGCGAGAGACCCAGTACTTC
TRBD1 TRBJ1-2 TRBV12-3/TRBV12-4 - CASSLKQGAGYTF TGTGCCAGCAGTTTAAAGCAGGGGGCTGGCTACACCTTC
- TRBJ2-5 TRBV5-1 - CASSLEPGTQYF TGCGCCAGCAGCTTGGAACCAGGGACCCAGTACTTC
TRBD1 TRBJ1-1 TRBV6-5 few CASSLSQGYTEAFF TGTGCCAGCAGTTTATCACAGGGGTACACTGAAGCTTTCTTT
- TRBJ2-1 TRBV6-5 once CASRDYPTPYNEQFF TGTGCCAGCAGGGACTACCCGACGCCCTACAATGAGCAGTTCTTC
- TRBJ1-1 TRBV6-1 - CASSESRGFTEAFF TGTGCCAGCAGTGAATCTCGGGGTTTCACTGAAGCTTTCTTT
- TRBJ1-2 TRBV7-2 - CASSSPGRNGYTF TGTGCCAGCAGCTCTCCGGGAAGGAATGGCTACACCTTC
- TRBJ2-2 TRBV29-1 - CSVSLATNTGELFF TGCAGCGTCTCTCTAGCGACAAACACCGGGGAGCTGTTTTTT
- TRBJ1-1 TRBV13 - CASKGRENTEAFF TGTGCCAGCAAAGGCAGGGAGAACACTGAAGCTTTCTTT
TRBD2 TRBJ2-1 TRBV2 once CASTREGGNEQFF TGTGCCAGCACCCGAGAGGGAGGGAATGAGCAGTTCTTC
- TRBJ1-3 TRBV7-8 - CASSLDADRRNTIYF TGTGCCAGCAGCTTAGACGCCGACAGGCGAAACACCATATATTTT
- TRBJ1-1 TRBV4-1 - CASSQDGTSGFEAFF TGCGCCAGCAGCCAAGATGGCACCTCGGGGTTCGAAGCTTTCTTT
- TRBJ1-2 TRBV6-4 - CASSLGPIYGYTF TGTGCCAGCAGCCTGGGACCGATCTATGGCTACACCTTC
- TRBJ1-2 TRBV11-2 - CASSLDDSNYGYTF TGTGCCAGCAGCTTAGACGACAGTAACTATGGCTACACCTTC
- TRBJ1-2 TRBV5-5 once CASSFTGTGYTF TGTGCCAGCAGCTTTACAGGTACGGGCTACACCTTC
- TRBJ2-5 TRBV6-1 - CASSEVTYTSQETQYF TGTGCCAGCAGTGAAGTCACATATACTAGTCAAGAGACCCAGTACTTC